The source of this T cell receptor beta chain is a study of shared clonotypes between healthy human individuals. For this clone: The antigen is unknown.

Method: immunoSEQ multiplex PCR; TCRdb's copy keeps in-frame clones and lacks some. The sample lists a few million clones, about 94% occurring once. Naive CD8 cells comprised CD45RO-negative, CCR7-positively selected cells, excluding terminally differentiated effector memory CD45RA+ cells. The CDR3 runs to 13 residues. Germline assignment: CDR1 MNHEY and CDR2 SMNVEV (reference sequence). Deletions cut 5 bases from V and 2 bases from J, with 8 bases between. Study results and limitations: Limitation of the genetic and exposure-history diversity represented came from the few donors. The sharing of 5% to 6.5% of naive CD4 clonotypes was seen across a few donors.

The material sequenced was naive CD8+ T cells from PBMCs. The V and J genes are TRBV27 and TRBJ2-3; D gene unclear. The TCR comes from a man younger than 35 in good health. Some clones in this sample may be carry-over from other donors' samples. CDR3 residues: CASSPLLTDTQYF. The CDR3 DNA sequence: TGTGCCAGCAGTCCCCTCCTCACAGATACGCAGTATTTT.